This TCR beta chain emerged from a study of T cell repertoires in cytomegalovirus infection (dated by TCRdb to about 2019). Broadly, across the study: The HLA type of each donor mattered for the analysis, because public TCR beta signatures pointed to carriage of CMV infection along with the matching HLA type. Results the study describes overall, beyond this receptor: In both this cohort and an independent cohort of 350 to 400 donors, the cumulative frequency of public TCR beta family members distinguished carriers of CMV infection plus the relevant HLA type. The ex vivo response was dominated by HLA-C-restricted CMV-specific TCR beta clonotypes, and the single most frequent clonotype in two of eight donors was supplied by these HLA-C-restricted clonotypes.

With regard to this clonotype: It lacks a known antigen. Nothing much larger sits one base from this clone, and base qualities are not available.

The germline V gene (reference sequence) yields DFQATT for CDR1 and SNEGSKA for CDR2. At the junction V is shortened by 3 bases and J by 2 bases; bases outside the gene matches: 3. The CDR3 holds 13 amino acids from the cysteine to the phenylalanine. Left in the record is the CDR3 DNA by itself, 39 bases read in frame from the first base. Sequencing used an Illumina HiSeq 1500. The public reads were reprocessed in TCRdb via fastp at Q25 and MiXCR, keeping in-frame beta chains. Identical CDR3 protein sequences are pooled into one entry, listed with their most common genes and DNA. The sample includes about 490,000 distinct CDR3 sequences, with approximately 10% observed a single time. Of the sample, roughly 10% is held by the ten largest clones.

The clonotype comes from a human donor in good health (CMV status not recorded). Some clones in this sample may be carry-over from other donors' samples. The chain couples TRBV20-1 to TRBJ2-7; 8 central bases correspond to TRBD1. Material for sequencing was PBMCs. This receptor has the CDR3 CSARDRVTYEQYF. The nucleotide sequence reads TGCAGTGCTAGGGACAGGGTCACCTACGAGCAGTACTTC.